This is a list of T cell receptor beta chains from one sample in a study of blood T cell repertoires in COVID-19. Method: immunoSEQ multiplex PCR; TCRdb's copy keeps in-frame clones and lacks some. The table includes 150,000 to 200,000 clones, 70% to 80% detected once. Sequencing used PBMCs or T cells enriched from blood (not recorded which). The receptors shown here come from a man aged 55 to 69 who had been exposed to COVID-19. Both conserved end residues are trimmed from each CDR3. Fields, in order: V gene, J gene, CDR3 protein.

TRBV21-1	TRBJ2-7	ASSKAPDRGCYEQY
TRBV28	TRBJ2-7	ASSPRTGSYEQY
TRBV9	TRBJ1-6	ASSDRDSGPSPLH
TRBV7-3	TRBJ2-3	ASSPPGLQDTQY
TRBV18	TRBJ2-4	ASSPTSGRDIQY
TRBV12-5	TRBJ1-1	ASGLVYMAEAF
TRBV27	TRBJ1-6	ASSLYRQANPYNSPLH
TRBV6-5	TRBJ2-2	ASSSPGTGNTGELF
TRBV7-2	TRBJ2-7	ASSLRTGGYSGRAYEQY
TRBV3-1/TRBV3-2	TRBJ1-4	ASSQDFGGSEKLF
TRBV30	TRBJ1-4	ASKAGGSSEKLF
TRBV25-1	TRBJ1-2	ASSPGYYGYT
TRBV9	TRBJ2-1	ASSVGGLAGNEQF
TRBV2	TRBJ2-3	ASKGAPLDTQY
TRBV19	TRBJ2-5	ASRETGDRQETQY
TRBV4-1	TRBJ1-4	ASSHTRFSGTGGGGVKLF
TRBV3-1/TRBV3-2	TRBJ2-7	ASSLIDRVYEQY
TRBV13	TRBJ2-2	ASSTLGLAETLGAGELF
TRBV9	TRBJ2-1	ASSVATSNPEQF
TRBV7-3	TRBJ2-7	ASSLAAGGTYEQY
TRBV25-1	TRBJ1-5	ASTPGPSNQPQH
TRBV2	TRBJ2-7	ASREGSYEQY
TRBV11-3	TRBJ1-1	ASSLAGGANTEAF
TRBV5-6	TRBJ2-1	ASSLAGGKRTSNEQF
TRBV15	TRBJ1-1	ATSTPPRSVRGAF
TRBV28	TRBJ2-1	ASTTGGALLGEQF
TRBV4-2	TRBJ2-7	ASSRGGYEQY
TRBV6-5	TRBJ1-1	ASSTIRGENTEAF
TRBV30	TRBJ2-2	AWSVLAGVTTGELF
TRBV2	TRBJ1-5	ASRKGTANQPQH
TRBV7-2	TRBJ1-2	ASSGQYYGYT
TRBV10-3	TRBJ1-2	AISEIGQNYGYT
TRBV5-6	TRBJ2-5	ASSLVPYQETQY
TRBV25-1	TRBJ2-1	ASEEAGFGEQF
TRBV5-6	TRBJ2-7	ASSFIGSRSSYEQY
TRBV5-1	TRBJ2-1	ASSAGTNNEQF
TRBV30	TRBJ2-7	AWSPWGGGEQY
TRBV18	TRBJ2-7	ASSPLGRVHEQY
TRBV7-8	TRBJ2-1	ASSLVFLAGAYNEQF